The next 25 T cell receptor beta chains were all read from a single sample in a study of T cell repertoires in cytomegalovirus infection. TCRdb re-analysed the reads in MiXCR, keeping a single row per CDR3 protein. Of a few hundred thousand distinct CDR3 sequences listed, roughly 29% are singletons. Sequenced material: PBMCs. The receptors were sampled from a human donor in good health (CMV status not recorded). Some clones in this sample may be carry-over from other donors' samples.

A few counts support this clonotype. The CDR3 nucleotides are TGTGCCAGCAGTTTATTGGGGGTCAGTCAAAACATTCAGTACTTC. Its translation is CASSLLGVSQNIQYF. V is TRBV12-3 or TRBV12-4 and J is TRBJ2-4; D could derive from TRBD1 or TRBD2 (5 bases each). The CDR3 length is 15 residues. Trimming removed 2 bases at V and 5 bases at J, with 13 bases between.

V gene TRBV4-1 combines with J gene TRBJ1-5; D might be TRBD1 (6 bases). This CDR3 has 16 residues. The germline V gene has CDR1 MGHRA and CDR2 YSYEKL. The germline V and J ends were trimmed by 4 bases and 3 bases, with 16 bases remaining between them. CDR3 region: CASSLLGGPLNQPQHF. The CDR3 bases are TGCGCCAGCAGCCTATTGGGGGGCCCCCTCAATCAGCCCCAGCATTTT.

The chain joins TRBV6-6 to TRBJ1-5; TRBD1 aligns across 10 bases. The germline V gene has CDR1 MNHNY and CDR2 SVGAGI (reference sequence). The CDR3 is 17 amino acids. V trimming: 5 bases; J trimming: 3 bases; junction bases outside the gene matches: 10. CDR3 nucleotides: TGTGCCAGCAGTCGAGATCCCGGGACAGGGGTCAATCAGCCCCAGCATTTT. It translates to CASSRDPGTGVNQPQHF.

V is TRBV7-3 and J is TRBJ2-7, with D possibly being TRBD1 (6 bases). Trimming cost V 5 bases and J 3 bases, with 17 bases left between them. This CDR3 region has 15 residues. From germline, CDR1 is SGHTA and CDR2 FQGTGA. CDR3 residues: CASSNAPGHYYEQYF. CDR3 bases: TGTGCCAGCAGCAACGCTCCGGGACATTACTACGAGCAGTACTTC.

In this sample, this clonotype turned up a few times. The chain carries TRBV12-5 and TRBJ2-7; TRBD1 matches at 7 bases. J gave up 3 bases and V 3 bases, and 8 bases lay outside the gene matches. This CDR3 spans 15 amino acids. Germline-derived CDR1 and CDR2 are LGHNT and FRNRAP. CDR3 nucleotide sequence: TGTGCTAGTGGTTTAGCGATGGGACAGAACTACGAGCAGTACGTC. It translates to CASGLAMGQNYEQYV.

This clonotype was counted many times. The V gene is TRBV7-3, the J gene TRBJ2-7, with D tentatively TRBD2 (6 bases). Looked up from germline, CDR1 is SGHTA and CDR2 is FQGTGA. The CDR3 has 12 residues. The germline V and J ends were trimmed by 1 base and 6 bases, with 7 bases remaining between them. In DNA form, the CDR3 reads TGTGCCAGCAGCTTAATCGGGGGCGAGCAGTACTTC. This encodes CASSLIGGEQYF.

Many counts were recorded for this clonotype. This chain links TRBV11-3 with TRBJ2-1, with 11 bases aligning to TRBD2. J lost 2 bases, V lost 1 base, and 1 base had no gene match. The length of the CDR3 is 16 residues. Germline V gene sequence: CDR1 SGHNT, CDR2 YENEEA. The chain's CDR3 is CASSLGTSGPYNEQFF. CDR3 nucleotide sequence: TGTGCCAGCAGCTTAGGGACTAGCGGGCCCTACAATGAGCAGTTCTTC. The whole variable domain, remainder taken from reference TRBV11-3 and TRBJ2-1, is EAGVVQSPRYKIIEKKQPVAFWCNPISGHNTLYWYLQNLGQGPELLIRYENEEAVDDSQLPKDRFSAERLKGVDSTLKIQPAELGDSAVYLCASSLGTSGPYNEQFFGPGTRLTVL.

In its sample, this clonotype was seen many times. V usage is TRBV7-2 and J usage is TRBJ2-1; 12 bases align to TRBD2. The length of the CDR3 is 16 residues. V shed 5 bases and J 8 bases; nucleotides not matched to a gene: 10. In germline, CDR1 is SGHTA, CDR2 FQGNSA. The DNA of the CDR3 is TGTGCCAGCAGCCCCTGGCTAGCGGGAGGGCTTGATGAGCAGTTCTTC. Translated: CASSPWLAGGLDEQFF.

This clonotype appeared a few times. The rearrangement links TRBV27 to TRBJ2-3; 9 bases are shared with TRBD2. V dropped 2 bases and J dropped 4; count of bases not matched to a gene: 4. There are 15 residues in the CDR3. In germline, CDR1 is MNHEY, CDR2 SMNVEV (reference sequence). CDR3 DNA: TGTGCCAGCAGTTTAGCGGGAGGGGTGGCAGATACGCAGTATTTT. It specifies CASSLAGGVADTQYF.

The rearrangement uses TRBV7-3 and TRBJ2-3; D is possibly TRBD2 (5 bases). The CDR3 spans 13 residues. Trimming stripped 1 base from V and 5 bases from J, with 7 bases between. The germline CDR1 and CDR2 sequences are SGHTA and FQGTGA. The CDR3 loop is CASSLIAGDTQYF. Written as DNA, the CDR3 is TGTGCCAGCAGCTTAATTGCGGGAGATACGCAGTATTTT. The whole variable domain, remainder taken from reference TRBV7-3 and TRBJ2-3, is GAGVSQTPSNKVTEKGKYVELRCDPISGHTALYWYRQSLGQGPEFLIYFQGTGAADDSGLPNDRFFAVRPEGSVSTLKIQRTERGDSAVYLCASSLIAGDTQYFGPGTRLTVL.

This sequence joins TRBV29-1 and TRBJ1-2; TRBD1 matches at 8 bases. The CDR3 runs 16 residues. The V gene end was trimmed by 2 bases and the J gene end by 5 bases; junction bases not matched to a gene: 13. CDR1 SQVTM and CDR2 ANQGSEA come from the germline V gene. Written as DNA, the CDR3 is TGCAGCGTTGAATCGGACAGGGAGCTCCCGGGGTATGGCTACACCTTC. It specifies CSVESDRELPGYGYTF.

This clonotype has only a few counts. V and J are TRBV29-1 and TRBJ2-1; no reliable D call. Germline V CDR1 and CDR2: SQVTM, ANQGSEA. V dropped 4 bases and J dropped 6 bases, with 7 bases sitting between them. The CDR3 loop spans 11 amino acids. CDR3 nucleotide sequence: TGCAGCGTTGCCAGGCTCAATGAGCAGTTCTTC. This encodes CSVARLNEQFF.

The chain uses TRBV3-1 and TRBJ2-2; D remains ambiguous. The CDR3 loop spans 13 amino acids. From germline, CDR1 is LGHDT and CDR2 YNNKEL (reference sequence). Trimming left V 6 bases short and J 4 bases short, with 9 bases between. In nucleotides, the CDR3 is TGTGCCAGCAGTGTGTGGCGCACCGGGGAGCTGTTTTTT. The encoded protein is CASSVWRTGELFF.

This chain connects TRBV7-2 to TRBJ1-1; the D is unclear. Germline values: CDR1 SGHTA, CDR2 FQGNSA. The CDR3 contains 12 residues. Between the trimmed V and J ends, which lost 6 bases and 5 bases, there was a span of 10 bases. In DNA, the CDR3 is TGTGCCAGCAGGTCTCCTTTGACTGAAGCTTTCTTT. Residues: CASRSPLTEAFF. Supplemented by reference TRBV7-2 and TRBJ1-1, the full variable domain reads GAGVSQSPSNKVTEKGKDVELRCDPISGHTALYWYRQSLGQGLEFLIYFQGNSAPDKSGLPSDRFSAERTGGSVSTLTIQRTQQEDSAVYLCASRSPLTEAFFGQGTRLTVV.

The rearrangement joins TRBV29-1 to TRBJ2-7; 7 bases fit TRBD2. The V and J ends lost 7 bases and 0 bases, in that order; junction bases with no gene match: 12. The CDR3 runs 15 residues. CDR1 and CDR2 (germline): SQVTM, ANQGSEA. CDR3 bases: TGCAGCGGACAAAACGGGGGAGGGGCCTCCTACGAGCAGTACTTC. This gives the protein CSGQNGGGASYEQYF.

The V gene is TRBV6-2 or TRBV6-3, the J gene TRBJ2-1; no reliable D call. Germline V gene sequence: CDR1 MNHEY, CDR2 SVGEGT. The CDR3 covers 14 residues. The V gene lost 1 base and the J gene lost 7 bases, with 11 bases spanning the gap. The CDR3 bases are TGTGCCAGCAGTTACTTCTACAGTGGGAATGAGCAGTTCTTC. Residues: CASSYFYSGNEQFF.

This clonotype has only a few counts. The CDR3 bases are TGTGCCAGCAGCAGTAAGGGGGGCCTCTACAATGAGCAGTTCTTC. Amino acids: CASSSKGGLYNEQFF. This chain joins TRBV7-9 and TRBJ2-1, with D perhaps matching TRBD1 or TRBD2 (6 bases each). This CDR3 has 15 residues. CDR1 is SEHNR and CDR2 is FQNEAQ in the germline V gene (reference sequence). V gave up 5 bases and J gave up 3 bases, with 14 bases separating them. Using reference TRBV7-9 and TRBJ2-1 for the parts outside the CDR3, the full variable domain is DTGVSQNPRHKITKRGQNVTFRCDPISEHNRLYWYRQTLGQGPEFLTYFQNEAQLEKSRLLSDRFSAERPKGSFSTLEIQRTEQGDSAMYLCASSSKGGLYNEQFFGPGTRLTVL.

The rearrangement joins TRBV29-1 to TRBJ1-1; 11 nucleotides line up with TRBD1. Germline values: CDR1 SQVTM, CDR2 ANQGSEA. J gave up 4 bases and V 2 bases, and 6 bases lay outside the gene matches. This CDR3 is built from 15 residues. The DNA of the CDR3 is TGCAGCGTTGAAACGCCCGGGACAGGGGGCACTGAAGCTTTCTTT. Translated: CSVETPGTGGTEAFF.

The gene calls are TRBV7-9 and TRBJ2-1; 13 bases map to TRBD2. J lost 10 bases, V lost 5 bases, and 8 bases had no gene match. Germline CDR1 and CDR2: SEHNR and FQNEAQ (reference sequence). This CDR3 has 15 amino acids. DNA of the CDR3: TGTGCCAGCAGCCAAACTAGCGGGAGGGAAAGGGAGCAGTTCTTC. Protein product: CASSQTSGREREQFF. Drawing the rest from reference TRBV7-9 and TRBJ2-1, the complete variable domain is DTGVSQNPRHKITKRGQNVTFRCDPISEHNRLYWYRQTLGQGPEFLTYFQNEAQLEKSRLLSDRFSAERPKGSFSTLEIQRTEQGDSAMYLCASSQTSGREREQFFGPGTRLTVL.

A few counts support this clonotype. The V and J genes are TRBV7-9 and TRBJ1-2; D is uncertain. CDR3 length equals 12 residues. Germline lookup yields CDR1 SEHNR and CDR2 FQNEAQ (reference sequence). V dropped 5 bases and J dropped 8 bases, with 12 bases sitting between them. CDR3 bases: TGTGCCAGCAGCCAAAATAGCGGGGGCTACACCTTC. Amino acid sequence: CASSQNSGGYTF.

This chain connects TRBV29-1 to TRBJ2-2; D tentatively reads TRBD1 or TRBD2 (7 bases each). In germline, CDR1 is SQVTM, CDR2 ANQGSEA. CDR3 length: 14 residues. Trimming removed 7 bases at V and 1 base at J, with 13 bases between. The CDR3 region has the DNA TGCAGCGGCTCAGGGGGGGAGAACACCGGGGAGCTGTTTTTT. Protein product: CSGSGGENTGELFF.

This clonotype was detected a few times. The chain is built from TRBV28 and TRBJ2-4; D possibly corresponds to TRBD1 (5 bases). V gave up 10 bases and J gave up 8 bases, with 15 bases separating them. Germline loops: CDR1 MDHEN, CDR2 SYDVKM. This CDR3 contains 12 residues. DNA for the CDR3: TGTGCCACCAGGACACGGGCGGACATTCAGTACTTC. This encodes CATRTRADIQYF.

The sample holds many counts of this clonotype. This chain connects TRBV7-2 to TRBJ2-1; no definite D call. The CDR3 spans 15 residues. In germline, CDR1 is SGHTA, CDR2 FQGNSA. The germline V and J ends were trimmed by 1 base and 9 bases, with 16 bases remaining between them. CDR3 loop: CASSLEFAGPAEQFF. The CDR3 nucleotides are TGTGCCAGCAGCTTAGAATTTGCCGGGCCGGCTGAGCAGTTCTTC.

The chain has TRBV7-3 and TRBJ2-1, with 8 positions matching TRBD2. Germline lookup yields CDR1 SGHTA and CDR2 FQGTGA. CDR3 length equals 16 residues. J lost 3 bases, V lost 4 bases, and 8 bases had no gene match. The CDR3 bases are TGTGCCAGCAGCTCTGGCGTAGCGGGGCACTACAATGAGCAGTTCTTC. Its translation is CASSSGVAGHYNEQFF.

The genes are TRBV13 and TRBJ2-5; no firm D call. Trimming took 2 bases from V and 5 from J, leaving 15 bases between them. Germline CDR1 PRHDT, CDR2 FYEKMQ (reference sequence). The CDR3 consists of 15 residues. CDR3 in amino acids: CASSLMAINTETQYF. The CDR3 bases are TGTGCCAGCAGCTTAATGGCTATTAACACGGAGACCCAGTACTTC.